The 9 T cell receptor beta chains presented below share a single source sample, sequenced in a study of cytomegalovirus exposure and HLA in healthy donors. Vbeta (60) and Jbeta (13) primers were used in the PCR. Using immunoSEQ multiplex PCR, the repertoire was profiled, and TCRdb retains in-frame clones only, with some absent. Counted here are 120,000 or so clones, around four fifths occurring once; the ten biggest clones make up 20%. Sequencing was carried out using PBMCs. All receptors come from a man between 18 and 35 years old in good health and CMV-seropositive.

This rearrangement joins TRBV13 to TRBJ2-3; the match to TRBD2 covers 13 bases. V was clipped by 5 bases and J by 15 bases; unmatched bases: 8. Germline-derived CDR1 and CDR2 are PRHDT and FYEKMQ (reference sequence). This CDR3 is built from 13 residues. The CDR3 region is CASSETSGGPQYF. The CDR3 nucleotides are TGTGCCAGCAGCGAGACTAGCGGGGGGCCCCAATATTTT.

V and J are TRBV13 and TRBJ2-7, with D perhaps matching TRBD2 (6 bases). Per the germline V gene, CDR1 is PRHDT and CDR2 is FYEKMQ (reference sequence). The germline V and J ends were trimmed by 3 bases and 7 bases, with 13 bases remaining between them. The CDR3 has 13 amino acids. Here the CDR3 DNA reads TGTGCCAGCAGCTTCACCTCTGGAGGGGAGCAGTACTTC. This sequence encodes CASSFTSGGEQYF.

J is TRBJ1-2 and V is TRBV5-6; D is ambiguous. CDR1 is SGHDT and CDR2 is YYEEEE in the germline V gene. The V and J ends lost 1 base and 4 bases respectively, with 5 bases between them. The CDR3 spans 12 residues. This CDR3 reads CASSLLPYGYTF. The CDR3 coding sequence is TGTGCCAGCAGCTTGCTTCCCTATGGCTACACCTTC.

The chain carries TRBV5-6 and TRBJ1-2; a weak D match, TRBD1 (5 bases). Trimming removed 4 bases at V and 5 bases at J, with 12 bases between. Per the germline V gene, CDR1 is SGHDT and CDR2 is YYEEEE. There are 13 residues in the CDR3. The CDR3 region is CASSEGRTYGYTF. The CDR3 bases are TGTGCCAGCAGCGAAGGCAGGACATATGGCTACACCTTC.

V gene TRBV15 combines with J gene TRBJ1-4; D possibly corresponds to TRBD1 (6 bases). Trimming stripped 0 bases from V and 4 bases from J, with 12 bases between. Germline assignment: CDR1 LNHNV and CDR2 YYDKDF (reference sequence). The CDR3 length is 16 residues. The CDR3 DNA is TGTGCCACCAGCAGAGATCGGGGGGCTGGTAATGAAAAACTGTTTTTT. This encodes CATSRDRGAGNEKLFF.

Notes on this clone: At the DNA level, this CDR3 is encoded by other sequences in the same sample as well. The chain couples TRBV9 to TRBJ1-1; tentative D call: TRBD1 (5 bases). This CDR3 contains 14 residues. From germline, CDR1 is SGDLS and CDR2 YYNGEE. V was pared by 0 bases and J by 4 bases, with 10 bases between. The CDR3 is CASSVGTGPTEAFF. The CDR3 DNA follows: TGTGCCAGCAGCGTAGGAACAGGACCCACTGAAGCTTTCTTT.

The chain links TRBV11-2 to TRBJ2-7, with D possibly matching TRBD2 (5 bases). Germline V gene data show CDR1 as SGHAT and CDR2 as FQNNGV. The CDR3 is 17 residues long. The V end was cut by 0 bases, the J end by 0 bases, with 15 bases between. CDR3 bases: TGTGCCAGCAGCTTAGATTGGCCGGGGATGAGCTCCTACGAGCAGTACTTC. Its translation: CASSLDWPGMSSYEQYF.

The chain is built from TRBV5-1 and TRBJ2-6, with 9 bases that match TRBD2. The CDR3 is 18 residues long. V was pared by 4 bases and J by 0 bases, with 8 bases of the junction left unmatched. CDR1 and CDR2 from the germline V gene are SGHRS and YFSETQ. CDR3 in DNA: TGCGCCAGCAGCCTGGGAGGAGCGGGGGGCTCTGGGGCCAACGTCCTGACTTTC. This encodes CASSLGGAGGSGANVLTF.

The chain carries TRBV28 and TRBJ1-2, with TRBD1 as a possible D gene (6 bases). This CDR3 contains 14 residues. Per germline, CDR1 MDHEN and CDR2 SYDVKM. Trimming stripped 5 bases from V and 4 bases from J, with 14 bases between. The CDR3 DNA reads as TGTGCCAGCAGTCTGGACAGTTCCCCCTATGGCTACACCTTC. Translating gives CASSLDSSPYGYTF.